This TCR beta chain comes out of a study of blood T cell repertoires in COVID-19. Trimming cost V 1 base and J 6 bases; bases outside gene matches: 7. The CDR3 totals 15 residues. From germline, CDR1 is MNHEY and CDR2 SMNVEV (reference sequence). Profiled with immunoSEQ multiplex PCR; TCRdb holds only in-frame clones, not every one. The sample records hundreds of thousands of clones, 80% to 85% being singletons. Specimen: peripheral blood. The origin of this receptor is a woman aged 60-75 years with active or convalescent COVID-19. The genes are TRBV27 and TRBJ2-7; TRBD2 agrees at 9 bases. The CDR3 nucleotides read TGTGCCAGCAGTTTATTCGGCGGGGGGGCGGCCGAGCAGTACTTC. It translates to CASSLFGGGAAEQYF.